Below are 4 T cell receptor beta chains sequenced from a single sample in a study of cytomegalovirus exposure and HLA in healthy donors. The PCR made use of 60 Vbeta and 13 Jbeta primers. Profiled with immunoSEQ multiplex PCR; TCRdb holds only in-frame clones, not every one. The repertoire includes a few hundred thousand clones, about nine tenths of them detected once, and about 1.7% sits in the top ten. Material: PBMCs. Receptors were obtained from a girl between 2 and 10 years old in good health and CMV-seronegative.

The chain couples TRBV7-9 to TRBJ2-5, with a tentative D call TRBD1 (6 bases). The CDR3 is made up of 14 amino acids. V was cut by 2 bases and J by 0 bases, with 7 bases left in between. Germline V gene lookup returns CDR1 SEHNR and CDR2 FQNEAQ (reference sequence). CDR3 bases: TGTGCCAGCAGCTTATACAGGGACCAAGAGACCCAGTACTTC. Translation gives CASSLYRDQETQYF.

The rearrangement links TRBV19 to TRBJ2-5, with 9 bases matching TRBD2. Germline-derived CDR1 and CDR2 are LNHDA and SQIVND (reference sequence). The CDR3 is 14 residues long. J lost 1 base, V lost 6 bases, and 3 bases had no gene match. CDR3 sequence: CASRRGGAQETQYF. As DNA, the CDR3 is TGTGCCAGTAGGCGCGGGGGGGCCCAAGAGACCCAGTACTTC.

The J gene is TRBJ1-1, the V gene TRBV6-5, with TRBD1 matching 7 bases. The CDR3 sequence is 14 residues long. The trim removed 1 base at V and 4 bases at J, leaving 3 bases unmatched. Germline CDR1 is MNHEY and CDR2 is SVGAGI. CDR3 sequence reads: CASSYWAGGTEAFF. DNA of the CDR3: TGTGCCAGCAGTTACTGGGCAGGGGGCACTGAAGCTTTCTTT.

The chain employs TRBV19 and TRBJ2-2; D is uncertain. The germline V gene encodes CDR1 LNHDA and CDR2 SQIVND (reference sequence). The V and J ends lost 6 bases and 5 bases respectively, with 19 bases between them. The CDR3 totals 16 residues. Here the CDR3 DNA reads TGTGCCAGTAGAAGACCGGGTCAGAGCTTTACCGGGGAGCTGTTTTTT. Amino acids: CASRRPGQSFTGELFF. The full variable domain, in which reference TRBV19 and TRBJ2-2 provide the parts outside the CDR3, is DGGITQSPKYLFRKEGQNVTLSCEQNLNHDAMYWYRQDPGQGLRLIYYSQIVNDFQKGDIAEGYSVSREKKESFPLTVTSAQKNPTAFYLCASRRPGQSFTGELFFGEGSRLTVL.